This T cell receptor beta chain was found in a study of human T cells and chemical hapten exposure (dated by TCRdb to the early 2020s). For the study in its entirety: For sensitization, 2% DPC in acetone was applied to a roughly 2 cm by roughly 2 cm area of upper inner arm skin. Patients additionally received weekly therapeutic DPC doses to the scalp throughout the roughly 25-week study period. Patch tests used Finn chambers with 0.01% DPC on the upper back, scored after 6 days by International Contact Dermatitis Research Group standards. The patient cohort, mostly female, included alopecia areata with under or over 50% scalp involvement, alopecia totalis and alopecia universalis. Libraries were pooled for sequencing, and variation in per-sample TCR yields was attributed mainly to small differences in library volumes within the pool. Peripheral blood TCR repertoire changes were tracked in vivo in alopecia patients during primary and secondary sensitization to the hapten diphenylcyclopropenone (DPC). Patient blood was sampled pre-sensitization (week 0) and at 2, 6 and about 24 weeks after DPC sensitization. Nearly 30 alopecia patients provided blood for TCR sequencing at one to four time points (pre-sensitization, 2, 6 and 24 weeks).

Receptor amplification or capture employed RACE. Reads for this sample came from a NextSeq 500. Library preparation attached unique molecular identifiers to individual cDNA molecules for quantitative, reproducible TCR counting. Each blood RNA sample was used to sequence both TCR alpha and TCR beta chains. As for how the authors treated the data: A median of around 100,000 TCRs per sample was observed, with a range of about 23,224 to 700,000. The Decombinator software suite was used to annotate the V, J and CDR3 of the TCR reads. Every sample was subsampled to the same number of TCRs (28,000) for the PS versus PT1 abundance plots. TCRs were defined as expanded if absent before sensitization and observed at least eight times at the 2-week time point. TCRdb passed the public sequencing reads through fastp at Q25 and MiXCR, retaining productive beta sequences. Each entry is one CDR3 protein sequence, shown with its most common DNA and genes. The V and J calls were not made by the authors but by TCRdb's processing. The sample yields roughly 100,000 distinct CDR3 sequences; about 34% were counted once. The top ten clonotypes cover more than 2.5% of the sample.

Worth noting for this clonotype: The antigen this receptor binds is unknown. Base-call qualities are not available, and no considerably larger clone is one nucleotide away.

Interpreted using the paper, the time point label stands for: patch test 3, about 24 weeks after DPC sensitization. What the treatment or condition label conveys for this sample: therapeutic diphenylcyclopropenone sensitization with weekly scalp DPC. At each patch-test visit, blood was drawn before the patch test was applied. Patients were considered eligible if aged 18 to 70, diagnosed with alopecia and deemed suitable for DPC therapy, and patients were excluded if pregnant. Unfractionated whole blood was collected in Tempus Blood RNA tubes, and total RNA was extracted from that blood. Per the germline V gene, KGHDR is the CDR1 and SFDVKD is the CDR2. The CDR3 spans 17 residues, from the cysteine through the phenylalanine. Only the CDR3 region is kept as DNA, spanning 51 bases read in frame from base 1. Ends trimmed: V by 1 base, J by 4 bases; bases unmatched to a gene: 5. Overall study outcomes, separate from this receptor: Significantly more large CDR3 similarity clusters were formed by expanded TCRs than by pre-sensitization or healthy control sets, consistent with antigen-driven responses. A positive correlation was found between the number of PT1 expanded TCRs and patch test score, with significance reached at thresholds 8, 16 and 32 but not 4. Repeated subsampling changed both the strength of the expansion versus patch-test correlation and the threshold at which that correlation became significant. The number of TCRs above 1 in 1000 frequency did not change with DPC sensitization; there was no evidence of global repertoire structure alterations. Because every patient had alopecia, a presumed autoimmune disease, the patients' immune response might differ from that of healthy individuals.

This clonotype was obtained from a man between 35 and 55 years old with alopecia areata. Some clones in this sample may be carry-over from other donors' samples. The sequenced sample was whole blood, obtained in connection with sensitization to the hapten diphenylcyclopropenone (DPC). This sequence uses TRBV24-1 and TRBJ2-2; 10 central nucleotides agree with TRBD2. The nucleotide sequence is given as TGTGCCACCAGTGATTTAACTAGCGGGACGAGCACCGGGGAGCTGTTTTTT. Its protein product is CATSDLTSGTSTGELFF.